The present entry profiles one TCR beta chain with its context. The sample originates from a study of cytomegalovirus exposure and HLA in healthy donors. The PCR employed 60 Vbeta primers together with 13 Jbeta primers. This table comes from immunoSEQ multiplex PCR, and its TCRdb copy is limited to in-frame clones, with some not included. The sample lists 120,000 or so clones, roughly 14% occurring once. The ends were cut back, 0 bases at V and 3 bases at J, with 11 bases in the middle. The CDR3 extends over 16 amino acids. Germline assignment: CDR1 ENHRY and CDR2 SYGVKD. The receptor was derived from a woman in her late teens or twenties in good health and CMV-seronegative. The material sequenced was PBMCs. This chain joins TRBV10-3 and TRBJ1-4; D is perhaps TRBD1 (5 bases). CDR3 amino acids: CAISESGQGANEKLFF. DNA for the CDR3: TGTGCCATCAGTGAGTCAGGCCAGGGTGCTAATGAAAAACTGTTTTTT.